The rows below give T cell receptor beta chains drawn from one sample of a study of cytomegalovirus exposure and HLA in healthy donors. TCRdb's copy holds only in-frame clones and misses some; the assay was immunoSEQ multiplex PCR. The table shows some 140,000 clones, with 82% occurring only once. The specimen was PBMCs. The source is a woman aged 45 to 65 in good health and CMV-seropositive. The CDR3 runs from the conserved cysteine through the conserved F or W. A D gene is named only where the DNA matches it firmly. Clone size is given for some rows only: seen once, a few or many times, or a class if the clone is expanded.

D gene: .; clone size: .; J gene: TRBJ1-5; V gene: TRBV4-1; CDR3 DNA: TGCGCCAGCAGCCAAGGAGATGGCAATCAGCCCCAGCATTTT; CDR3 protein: CASSQGDGNQPQHF
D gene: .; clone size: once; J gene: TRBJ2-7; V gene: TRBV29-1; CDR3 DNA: TGCAGCGTTGGAGGGGGAGCGGGGAGCTACGAGCAGTACTTC; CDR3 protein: CSVGGGAGSYEQYF
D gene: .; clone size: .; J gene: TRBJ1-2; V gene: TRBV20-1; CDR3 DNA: TGCAGTGCTACCACTAACTATGGCTACACCTTC; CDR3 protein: CSATTNYGYTF
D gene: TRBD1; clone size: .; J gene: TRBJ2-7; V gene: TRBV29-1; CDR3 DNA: TGCAGCGCTCAGGGGGCCTCCTACGAGCAGTACTTC; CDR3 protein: CSAQGASYEQYF
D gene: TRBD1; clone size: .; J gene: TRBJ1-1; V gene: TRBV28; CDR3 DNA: TGTGCCAGCAGTTTATTGACAGGGATTTCCACTGAAGCTTTCTTT; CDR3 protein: CASSLLTGISTEAFF
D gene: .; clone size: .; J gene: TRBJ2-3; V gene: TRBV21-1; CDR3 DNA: TGTGCCAGCAGCCAAAATGAGACTAGTCTAGTCCCAGATACGCAGTATTTT; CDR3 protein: CASSQNETSLVPDTQYF
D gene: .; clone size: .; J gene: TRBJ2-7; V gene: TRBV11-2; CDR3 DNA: TGTGCCAGCAGCTTAATGGCGGGGCTCCTCTACGAGCAGTACTTC; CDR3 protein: CASSLMAGLLYEQYF
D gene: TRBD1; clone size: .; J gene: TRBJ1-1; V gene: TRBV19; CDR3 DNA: TGTGCCAGTAGTTTAGGATCCCGGACAGGGGGCACTGAAGCTTTCTTT; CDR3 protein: CASSLGSRTGGTEAFF
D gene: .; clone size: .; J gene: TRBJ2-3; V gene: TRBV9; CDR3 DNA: TGTGCCAGCAGCTTGACAGGTTCAGATACGCAGTATTTT; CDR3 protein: CASSLTGSDTQYF
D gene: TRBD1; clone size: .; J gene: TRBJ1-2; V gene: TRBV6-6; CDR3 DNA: TGTGCCAGCAGACCTCCCCGGGACAGCTCTAACTATGGCTACACCTTC; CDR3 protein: CASRPPRDSSNYGYTF
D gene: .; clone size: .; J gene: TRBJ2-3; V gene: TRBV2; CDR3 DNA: TGTGCCAGCATGCGGGAACATACAGATACGCAGTATTTT; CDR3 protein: CASMREHTDTQYF
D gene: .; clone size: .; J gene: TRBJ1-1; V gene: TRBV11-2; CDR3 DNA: TGTGCCAGCAGCTTAGATCGAGTTCTAGGGGGACCGAACACTGAAGCTTTCTTT; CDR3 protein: CASSLDRVLGGPNTEAFF
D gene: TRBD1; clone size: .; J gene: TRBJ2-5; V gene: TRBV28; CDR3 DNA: TGTGCCAGCAGTCCCCATCCGAACAGCGACAGGGGATGGGGAGAGACCCAGTACTTC; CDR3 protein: CASSPHPNSDRGWGETQYF
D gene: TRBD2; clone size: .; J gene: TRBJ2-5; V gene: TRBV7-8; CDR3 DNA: TGTGCCAGCAGCTTAGGGCTAGCGGGAGGGCGGTTGAAAGAGACCCAGTACTTC; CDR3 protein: CASSLGLAGGRLKETQYF
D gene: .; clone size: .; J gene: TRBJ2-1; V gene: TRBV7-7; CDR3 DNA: TGTGCTAGCAGCGCACGGGGTGGAATGTCGAGCTCCTACAATGAGCAGTTCTTC; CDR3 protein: CASSARGGMSSSYNEQFF
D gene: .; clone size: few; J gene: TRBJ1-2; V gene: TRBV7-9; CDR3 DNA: TGTGCCAGCAGCTTAGCAGGGGATAGTTATGGCTACACCTTC; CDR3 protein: CASSLAGDSYGYTF
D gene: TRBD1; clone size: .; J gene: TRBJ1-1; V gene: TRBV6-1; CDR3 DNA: TGTGCCAGCAGGACCGGGACAGGGATGAACACTGAAGCTTTCTTT; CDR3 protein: CASRTGTGMNTEAFF
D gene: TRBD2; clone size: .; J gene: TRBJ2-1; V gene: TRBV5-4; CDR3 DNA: TGTGCCAGCAGCTCCGGGACTAGGCCCTACAATGAGCAGTTCTTC; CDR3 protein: CASSSGTRPYNEQFF
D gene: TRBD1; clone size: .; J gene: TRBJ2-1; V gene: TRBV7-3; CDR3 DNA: TGTGCCAGCAGCCGGGGATGGACAGGGGGCGGGATGCGGAATGAGCAGTTCTTC; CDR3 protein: CASSRGWTGGGMRNEQFF
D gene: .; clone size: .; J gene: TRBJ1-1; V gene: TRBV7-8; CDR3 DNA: TGTGCCAGCAGCTTAGTAGGCAGGGTGGGGCGCACTGAAGCTTTCTTT; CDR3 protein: CASSLVGRVGRTEAFF
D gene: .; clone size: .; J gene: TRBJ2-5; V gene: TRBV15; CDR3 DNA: TGTGCCACCAGCAGATCCACCCGGGAGACCCAGTACTTC; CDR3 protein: CATSRSTRETQYF
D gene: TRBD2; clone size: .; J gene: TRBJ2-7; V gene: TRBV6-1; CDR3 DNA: TGTGCCAGCAGTGGCGCTAGCGGGAGCTTCTACGAGCAGTACTTC; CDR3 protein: CASSGASGSFYEQYF